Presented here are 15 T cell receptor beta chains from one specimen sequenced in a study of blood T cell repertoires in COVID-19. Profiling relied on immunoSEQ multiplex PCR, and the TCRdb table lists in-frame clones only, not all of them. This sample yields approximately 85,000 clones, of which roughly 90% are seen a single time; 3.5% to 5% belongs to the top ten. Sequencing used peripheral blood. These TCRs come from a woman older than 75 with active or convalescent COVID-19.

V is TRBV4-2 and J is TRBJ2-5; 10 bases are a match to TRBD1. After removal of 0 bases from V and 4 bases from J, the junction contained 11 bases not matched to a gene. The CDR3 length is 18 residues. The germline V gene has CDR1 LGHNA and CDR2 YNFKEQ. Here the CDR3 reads CASSQDLGDRGSGETQYF. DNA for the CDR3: TGTGCCAGCAGCCAAGATCTTGGGGACAGGGGTAGTGGAGAGACCCAGTACTTC.

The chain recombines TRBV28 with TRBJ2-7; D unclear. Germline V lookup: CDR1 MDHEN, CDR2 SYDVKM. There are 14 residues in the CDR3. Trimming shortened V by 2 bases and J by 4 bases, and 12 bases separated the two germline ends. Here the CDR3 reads CASSLDVLRYEQYF. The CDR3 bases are TGTGCCAGCAGTTTAGACGTTCTGCGGTACGAGCAGTACTTC.

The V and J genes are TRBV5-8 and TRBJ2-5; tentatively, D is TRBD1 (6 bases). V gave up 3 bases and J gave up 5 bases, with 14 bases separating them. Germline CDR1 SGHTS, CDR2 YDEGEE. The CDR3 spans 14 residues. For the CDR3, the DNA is TGTGCCAGCAGCTGGGACAACCAACACGAGACCCAGTACTTC. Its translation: CASSWDNQHETQYF.

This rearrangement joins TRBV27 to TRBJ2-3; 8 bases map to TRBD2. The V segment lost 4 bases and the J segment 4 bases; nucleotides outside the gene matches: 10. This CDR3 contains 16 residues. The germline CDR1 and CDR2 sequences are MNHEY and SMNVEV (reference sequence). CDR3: CASSSQLGLAPDTQYF. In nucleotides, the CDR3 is TGTGCCAGCAGTTCTCAACTCGGACTAGCCCCAGATACGCAGTATTTT.

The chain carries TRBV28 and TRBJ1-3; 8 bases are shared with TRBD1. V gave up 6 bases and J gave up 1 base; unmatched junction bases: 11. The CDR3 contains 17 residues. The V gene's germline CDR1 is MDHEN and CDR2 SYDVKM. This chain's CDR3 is CASRSWTGQLSGNTIYF. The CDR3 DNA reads TGTGCCAGCAGGTCCTGGACAGGGCAGCTTTCTGGAAACACCATATATTTT.

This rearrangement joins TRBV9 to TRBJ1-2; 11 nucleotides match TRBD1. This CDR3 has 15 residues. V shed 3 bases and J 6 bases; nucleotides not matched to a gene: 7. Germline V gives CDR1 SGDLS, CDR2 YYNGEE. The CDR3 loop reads CASSERGQGVHGYTF. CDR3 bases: TGTGCCAGCAGCGAACGGGGACAGGGGGTGCATGGCTACACCTTC.

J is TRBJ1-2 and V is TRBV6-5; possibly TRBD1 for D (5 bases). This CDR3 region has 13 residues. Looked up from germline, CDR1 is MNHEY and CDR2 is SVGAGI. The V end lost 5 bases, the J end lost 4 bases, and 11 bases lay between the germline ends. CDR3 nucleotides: TGTGCCAGCAGTCCGGGACTGTCCTATGGCTACACCTTC. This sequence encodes CASSPGLSYGYTF.

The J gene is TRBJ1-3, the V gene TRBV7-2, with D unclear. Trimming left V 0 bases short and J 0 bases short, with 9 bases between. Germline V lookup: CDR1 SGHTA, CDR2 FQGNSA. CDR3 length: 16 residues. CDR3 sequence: CASSLALSSSGNTIYF. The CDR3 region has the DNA TGTGCCAGCAGCTTAGCGCTGAGTTCCTCTGGAAACACCATATATTTT.

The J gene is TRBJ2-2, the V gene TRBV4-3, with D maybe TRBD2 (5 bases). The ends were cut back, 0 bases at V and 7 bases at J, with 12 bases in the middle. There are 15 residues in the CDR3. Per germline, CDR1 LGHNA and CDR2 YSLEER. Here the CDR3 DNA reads TGCGCCAGCAGCCAAGAGGCTCGGGGAGTCGGGGAGCTGTTTTTT. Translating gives CASSQEARGVGELFF.

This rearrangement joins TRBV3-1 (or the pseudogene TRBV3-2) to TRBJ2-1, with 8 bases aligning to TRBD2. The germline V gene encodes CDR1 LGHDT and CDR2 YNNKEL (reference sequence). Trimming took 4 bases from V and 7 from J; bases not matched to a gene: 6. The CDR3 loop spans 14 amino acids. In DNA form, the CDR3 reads TGTGCCAGCAGCCCGAGCGGGAGCGGTAATGAGCAGTTCTTC. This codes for CASSPSGSGNEQFF.

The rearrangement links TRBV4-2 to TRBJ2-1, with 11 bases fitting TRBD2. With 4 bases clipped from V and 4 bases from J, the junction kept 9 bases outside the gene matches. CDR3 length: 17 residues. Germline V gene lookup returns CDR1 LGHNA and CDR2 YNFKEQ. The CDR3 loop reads CASSPYDSSGRYNEQFF. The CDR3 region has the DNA TGTGCCAGCAGCCCGTACGATTCTAGCGGGAGGTACAATGAGCAGTTCTTC.

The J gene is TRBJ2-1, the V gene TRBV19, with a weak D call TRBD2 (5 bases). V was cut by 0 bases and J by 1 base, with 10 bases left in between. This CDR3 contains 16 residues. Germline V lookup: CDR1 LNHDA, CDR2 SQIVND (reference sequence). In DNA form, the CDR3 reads TGTGCCAGTAGTATAGAACACCGGGGTTCCTACAATGAGCAGTTCTTC. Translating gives CASSIEHRGSYNEQFF.

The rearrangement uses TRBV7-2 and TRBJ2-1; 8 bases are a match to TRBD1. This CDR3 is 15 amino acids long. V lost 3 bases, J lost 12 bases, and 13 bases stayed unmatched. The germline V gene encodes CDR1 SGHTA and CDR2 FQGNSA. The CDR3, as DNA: TGTGCCAGCAGCTTCAGGCGCCAGGGGGCGCGGGGGCAGTTCTTC. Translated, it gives CASSFRRQGARGQFF.

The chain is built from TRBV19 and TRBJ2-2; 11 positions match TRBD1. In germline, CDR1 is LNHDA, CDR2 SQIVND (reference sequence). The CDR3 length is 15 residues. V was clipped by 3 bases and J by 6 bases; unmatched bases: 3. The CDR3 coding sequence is TGTGCCAGTAGTATGGGGACAGGGGGGTCCGGGGAGCTGTTTTTT. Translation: CASSMGTGGSGELFF.

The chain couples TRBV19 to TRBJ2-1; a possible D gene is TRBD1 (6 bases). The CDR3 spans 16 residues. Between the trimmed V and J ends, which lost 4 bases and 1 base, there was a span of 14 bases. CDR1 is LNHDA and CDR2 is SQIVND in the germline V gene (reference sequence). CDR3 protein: CASSTLAGVSYNEQFF. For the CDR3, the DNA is TGTGCCAGTAGTACGTTGGCAGGGGTATCCTACAATGAGCAGTTCTTC.